This TCR beta chain comes out of a study of blood T cell repertoires in COVID-19. As for the study in general: The cDNA or gDNA used as material had been derived from T cells, B-cell-depleted T cells, or PBMCs.

TCRdb keeps only in-frame clones here, not all; method: immunoSEQ multiplex PCR. This sample has approximately 140,000 clones, with over 80% found just once. This clone was picked up a small number of times. Germline assignment: CDR1 KGHSH and CDR2 LQKENI. The length of the CDR3 is 16 residues. After removal of 2 bases from V and 6 bases from J, the junction contained 7 bases not matched to a gene. Sequenced input: peripheral blood. The source is a man aged 40-49 years with active or convalescent COVID-19. The chain is built from TRBV18 and TRBJ1-6; 7 nucleotides line up with TRBD1. CDR3 coding DNA: TGTGCCAGCTCACCAACTCCGGGACAGACTAATTCACCCCTCCACTTT. Protein product: CASSPTPGQTNSPLHF.